This T cell receptor beta chain originates from a study of cytomegalovirus exposure and HLA in healthy donors. The donors were part of the validation cohort of 95 to 150 subjects. That cohort was separate from the first cohort, which comprised roughly 670 subjects. Study outcomes and limitations: For most TCR sequences rarity was the rule, although some public TCRs occurred in many donors. Altogether, some 160 TCR beta chains were recorded as cytomegalovirus-associated.

The repertoire was sequenced with immunoSEQ multiplex PCR; TCRdb's copy has only in-frame clones and lacks some. This table has fewer than 100,000 clones, nearly 95% appearing once. CDR1 and CDR2 from the germline V gene are MNHEY and SVGAGI. The CDR3 sequence is 15 residues long. Trimming left V 6 bases short and J 3 bases short, with 17 bases between. Note on this clone: Its antigen is not identified.

Sequencing was performed on PBMCs. The sequence came from a woman between 18 and 29 years old in good health and CMV-seronegative. The rearrangement uses TRBV6-5 and TRBJ1-2; tentative D call: TRBD1 (5 bases). For the CDR3, the DNA is TGTGCCAGCAGGCCCGACAGTGGAGGGTACTATGGCTACACCTTC. Protein: CASRPDSGGYYGYTF.